A selection of T cell receptor beta chains follows, all from one sample in a study of blood T cell repertoires in COVID-19. The table came from immunoSEQ multiplex PCR; TCRdb's copy has only in-frame clones and leaves some out. The repertoire holds about 100,000 clones, with 80% as singletons. Sequencing was performed on peripheral blood. All receptors come from a human donor in a cohort sampled during active COVID-19. Both conserved end residues are part of each CDR3. D genes are given only for firm matches. Where a row states a size, it is once, few, many or the class of an expanded clone; other rows omit it.

>.|TRBV6-1|TRBJ1-3|.
TGTGCCAGCAGTGAAGCGGCCGGGAGGGTCGGAAACACCATATATTTT
CASSEAAGRVGNTIYF
>.|TRBV18|TRBJ2-1|.
TGTGCCAGCTCCCCGGGTAGCTCCTACAATGAGCAGTTCTTC
CASSPGSSYNEQFF
>.|TRBV10-1|TRBJ1-3|TRBD1
TGCGCCAGCAGAATAAGGACAGGAGACACCATATATTTT
CASRIRTGDTIYF
>.|TRBV29-1|TRBJ1-4|.
TGCAGCGTAGCGGACAGATATGAAAAACTGTTTTTT
CSVADRYEKLFF
>.|TRBV28|TRBJ1-6|TRBD1
TGTGCCAGCAGTCTCTGGACAGGGGAGTCACCCCTCCACTTT
CASSLWTGESPLHF
>.|TRBV19|TRBJ2-2|.
TGTGCCAGTAGTTTGGTCTCCGGCAGGGGCTCCGGGGAGCTGTTTTTT
CASSLVSGRGSGELFF
>.|TRBV28|TRBJ1-5|.
TGTGCCAGCACTAAATCACGGGGCAGGGGCCATCAGCCCCAGCATTTT
CASTKSRGRGHQPQHF
>.|TRBV3-1/TRBV3-2|TRBJ1-2|.
TGTGCCAGCACCACAAGGGGGGGGCAGGGCCATGCCTACACCTTC
CASTTRGGQGHAYTF
>once|TRBV28|TRBJ1-5|.
TGTGCCAGCAGTCTCCGGACACCTTTCAATCAGCCCCAGCATTTT
CASSLRTPFNQPQHF
>.|TRBV27|TRBJ2-1|TRBD2
TGTGCCAGCAGTTCTCACCTAGCGGGACCTTTCAATGAGCAGTTCTTC
CASSSHLAGPFNEQFF
>many|TRBV11-2|TRBJ1-3|.
TGTGCCAGCAGCCCTCCCGGGTACTCTGGAAACACCATATATTTT
CASSPPGYSGNTIYF
>few|TRBV5-1|TRBJ1-2|TRBD1
TGCGCCAGCAGCACCGGACAGGGGCTGGAATCTAACTATGGCTACACCTTC
CASSTGQGLESNYGYTF
>.|TRBV5-1|TRBJ1-4|TRBD1
TGCGCCAGCAGTCCGGGACAGGGTGTCACTAATGAAAAACTGTTTTTT
CASSPGQGVTNEKLFF
>.|TRBV19|TRBJ1-1|.
TGTGCCAGTAGAATAGGGGGGGGTGAAGCTTTCTTT
CASRIGGGEAFF
>few|TRBV6-5|TRBJ2-7|TRBD2
TGTGCCAGCAGTTCCCCCGGGACTAGCCAAGGAGAGCAGTACTTC
CASSSPGTSQGEQYF
>.|TRBV2|TRBJ1-1|.
TGTGCCAGCAACCTCCCCGGGGACGGTCGCGGGGACACTGAAGCTTTCTTT
CASNLPGDGRGDTEAFF
>.|TRBV6-5|TRBJ1-5|.
TGTGCCAGCAGAACTAGGATCACGAGCAATCAGCCCCAGCATTTT
CASRTRITSNQPQHF
>.|TRBV28|TRBJ1-2|.
TGTGCCAGCAGTTCCCCCCCCGGGGATTCAAACCCTAGTGGCTACACCTTC
CASSSPPGDSNPSGYTF
>.|TRBV4-1|TRBJ2-7|TRBD2
TGCGCCAGCAGCCAAACCCTGACTAGCGGGAGGGCCTCTACATCCTACGAGCAGTACTTC
CASSQTLTSGRASTSYEQYF
>many|TRBV28|TRBJ1-6|.
TGTGCCAGCACCCTGGACAGCGGTCTTTCACCCCTCCACTTT
CASTLDSGLSPLHF
>.|TRBV5-1|TRBJ2-3|.
TGCGCCAGCAGCCACTCGGAGAGTACGCAGTATTTT
CASSHSESTQYF
>.|TRBV9|TRBJ2-1|.
TGTGCCAGCAGCGTAGAAGTTGCGGGCCTCTACAATGAGCAGTTCTTC
CASSVEVAGLYNEQFF
>.|TRBV10-3|TRBJ2-3|TRBD1
TGTGCCATCAGCCCGCAGGGGGCAGATACGCAGTATTTT
CAISPQGADTQYF
>.|TRBV5-4|TRBJ2-7|TRBD2
TGTGCCAGCAGCCCCGCGGGAGGGCCATACGAGCAGTACTTC
CASSPAGGPYEQYF
>few|TRBV18|TRBJ2-3|.
TGTGCCAGCTCCCAAAGTTGGGGAGCGGATACGCAGTATTTT
CASSQSWGADTQYF
>few|TRBV29-1|TRBJ1-5|.
TGCAGCGTTGGAACAGACAATCAGCCCCAGCATTTT
CSVGTDNQPQHF
>.|TRBV30|TRBJ1-4|.
TGTGCCTGGAGTGTACGTAGGGGGGAAAAACTGTTTTTT
CAWSVRRGEKLFF
>.|TRBV9|TRBJ2-3|.
TGTGCCAGCAGCCCGCGTGAGGGGGGCACAGATACGCAGTATTTT
CASSPREGGTDTQYF
>.|TRBV6-5|TRBJ1-5|TRBD1
TGTGCCACCTCTTGGGGACAGGGGGCGAATCAGCCCCAGCATTTT
CATSWGQGANQPQHF
>.|TRBV11-2|TRBJ2-7|TRBD2
TGTGCCAGCAGCCCGAGGACTAGCGGCAACTCCTACGAGCAGTACTTC
CASSPRTSGNSYEQYF
>.|TRBV12-3/TRBV12-4|TRBJ2-5|.
TGTGCCAGCAGCACCGGGGAGACCCAGTACTTC
CASSTGETQYF
>.|TRBV19|TRBJ2-1|TRBD2
TGTGCCAGTAGTAACCCCTTTGCGGGGGGCAAGTATGAGCAGTTCTTC
CASSNPFAGGKYEQFF
>.|TRBV7-2|TRBJ1-6|TRBD1
TGTGCCAGCAGCCTTGGGACAGGGACAAATTCACCCCTCCACTTT
CASSLGTGTNSPLHF
>.|TRBV5-6|TRBJ1-4|.
TGTGCCAGCAGCCCGTCGGGAGGGAGTGAAAAACTGTTTTTT
CASSPSGGSEKLFF
>.|TRBV4-1|TRBJ2-3|.
TGCGCCAGCAGCCCCCGACCAGACAGCCAGAGCACAGATACGCAGTATTTT
CASSPRPDSQSTDTQYF
>.|TRBV11-3|TRBJ2-7|.
TGTGCCAGCCGAGCGGCCACACAATCCTACGAGCAGTACTTC
CASRAATQSYEQYF
>.|TRBV19|TRBJ1-4|.
TGTGCCAGTAGTGTGCAGGGGGAAAAACTGTTTTTT
CASSVQGEKLFF
>.|TRBV7-9|TRBJ2-7|.
TGTGCCAGCAGCTTGGGGGGACTTGTCTACGAGCAGTACTTC
CASSLGGLVYEQYF
>.|TRBV12-3/TRBV12-4|TRBJ2-7|TRBD1
TGTGCCAGCAGGTCGGGACAGGTGGGCGAGCAGTACTTC
CASRSGQVGEQYF
>once|TRBV19|TRBJ2-1|.
TGTGCCAGTAGTAGGACTCAGGGGCTCAATGAGCAGTTCTTC
CASSRTQGLNEQFF
>once|TRBV20-1|TRBJ2-3|.
TGCAGTGCTAGTCGGGGGGCAAGCACAGATACGCAGTATTTT
CSASRGASTDTQYF
>.|TRBV5-1|TRBJ1-2|TRBD1
TGCGCCAGCAGCCTCGGACAGGGACCCTCTGGCTACACCTTC
CASSLGQGPSGYTF
>.|TRBV14|TRBJ1-1|.
TGTGCCAGCAGCCAAGAAATCGGCGGAAGGGGCACTGAAGCTTTCTTT
CASSQEIGGRGTEAFF
>.|TRBV3-1/TRBV3-2|TRBJ2-1|TRBD1
TGTGCCAGCAGCCAAGAGGACAGGGGGTACAATGAGCAGTTCTTC
CASSQEDRGYNEQFF
>.|TRBV28|TRBJ2-1|TRBD2
TGTGCCACCCAGAAAGGCGGGAGTGGGTACAATGAGCAGTTCTTC
CATQKGGSGYNEQFF
>.|TRBV11-2|TRBJ2-6|TRBD1
TGTGCCAGCAGCTTAGATTTATGGGGACAGGGATGGTCTGGGGCCAACGTCCTGACTTTC
CASSLDLWGQGWSGANVLTF
>.|TRBV19|TRBJ2-3|.
TGTGCCAGTAGTAAGAGGACAAATGCACTTGGCACAGATACGCAGTATTTT
CASSKRTNALGTDTQYF
>.|TRBV5-1|TRBJ2-7|.
TGCGCCAGCAGCTTAGGGACAACCAGCTACGAGCAGTACTTC
CASSLGTTSYEQYF
>.|TRBV12-3/TRBV12-4|TRBJ1-1|.
TGTGCCAGCAGTCACGGGAACACTGAAGCTTTCTTT
CASSHGNTEAFF